Described below is a single TCR beta chain sequence and its context. Its antigen is as yet unknown. The data originate from a study of T cells expressing NK-cell markers. Study results and limitations: As a fraction of CD8+ T cells, dominant NKG2C+ clonotypes reached roughly 1.0-7.5% in six donors.

TCRdb reprocessed the 5' RACE reads, keeping one entry per CDR3 protein, no DNA. The sample's table shows 300,000 to 500,000 distinct CDR3 sequences. Sequenced input: blood T cells: a sorted CD56 or NKG2C T cell subset, CD4+ or CD8+ T cells, or bulk PBMC T cells (not recorded which). The TCR originated in a woman in her fifties or sixties in good health.

CDR3 residues: CAWSHQLGSPLHF. This chain connects TRBV30 to TRBJ1-6. There are 13 residues in the CDR3. Germline CDR1 and CDR2: GTSNPN and SVGIG (reference sequence).